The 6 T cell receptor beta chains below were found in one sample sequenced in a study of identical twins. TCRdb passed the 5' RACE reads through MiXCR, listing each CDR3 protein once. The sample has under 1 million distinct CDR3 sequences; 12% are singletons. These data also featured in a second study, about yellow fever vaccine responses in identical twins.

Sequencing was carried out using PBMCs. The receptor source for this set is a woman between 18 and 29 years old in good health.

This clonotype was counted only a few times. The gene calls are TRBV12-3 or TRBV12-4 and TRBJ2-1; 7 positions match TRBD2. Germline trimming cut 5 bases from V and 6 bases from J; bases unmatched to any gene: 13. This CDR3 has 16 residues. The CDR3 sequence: CASSPRGAGVRNEQFF. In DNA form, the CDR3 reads TGTGCCAGCAGTCCCCGAGGGGCGGGAGTTCGCAATGAGCAGTTCTTC.

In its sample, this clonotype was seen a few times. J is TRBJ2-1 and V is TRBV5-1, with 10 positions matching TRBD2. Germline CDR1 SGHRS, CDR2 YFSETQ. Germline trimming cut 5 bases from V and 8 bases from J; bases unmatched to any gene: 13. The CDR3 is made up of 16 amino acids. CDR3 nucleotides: TGCGCCAGCAGTCGGACGCCGGGACTAGCGTTCGATGAGCAGTTCTTC. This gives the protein CASSRTPGLAFDEQFF.

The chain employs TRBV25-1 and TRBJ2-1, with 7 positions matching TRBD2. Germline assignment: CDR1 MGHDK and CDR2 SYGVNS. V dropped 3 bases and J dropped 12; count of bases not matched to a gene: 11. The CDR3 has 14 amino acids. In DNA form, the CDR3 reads TGTGCCAGCAGTGATAGGGACTACCTGGGGGGGCAGTTCTTC. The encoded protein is CASSDRDYLGGQFF.

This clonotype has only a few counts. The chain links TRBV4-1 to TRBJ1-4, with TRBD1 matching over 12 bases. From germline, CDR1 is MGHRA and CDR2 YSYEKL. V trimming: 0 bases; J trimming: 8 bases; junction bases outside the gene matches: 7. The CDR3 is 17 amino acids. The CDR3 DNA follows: TGCGCCAGCAGCCAAGACTGGCCCGGGACAGGGGGCGAAAAACTGTTTTTT. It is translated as CASSQDWPGTGGEKLFF.

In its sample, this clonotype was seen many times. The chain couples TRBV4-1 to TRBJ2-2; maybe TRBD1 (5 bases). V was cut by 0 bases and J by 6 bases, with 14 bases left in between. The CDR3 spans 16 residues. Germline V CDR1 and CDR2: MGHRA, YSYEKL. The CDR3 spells CASSQERRDIAGELFF. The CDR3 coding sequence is TGCGCCAGCAGCCAAGAACGCAGGGATATCGCCGGGGAGCTGTTTTTT.

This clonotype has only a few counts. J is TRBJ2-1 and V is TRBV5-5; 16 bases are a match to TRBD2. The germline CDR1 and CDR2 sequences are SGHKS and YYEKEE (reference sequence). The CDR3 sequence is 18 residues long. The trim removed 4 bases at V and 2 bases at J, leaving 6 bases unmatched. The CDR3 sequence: CASSKGLAGGAPYNEQFF. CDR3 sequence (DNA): TGTGCCAGCAGCAAGGGACTAGCGGGAGGGGCGCCCTACAATGAGCAGTTCTTC.